The rows below give T cell receptor beta chains drawn from one sample of a study of beta chain features in type 1 diabetes. Sequencing used immunoSEQ multiplex PCR; TCRdb keeps in-frame clones, though not all of them. This table has a few hundred thousand clones, roughly an eighth appearing once. The sequencing sample was made of naive CD4+ T cells from blood. The receptor set was obtained from a woman aged 18-29 years with type 1 diabetes. Both conserved end residues are part of each CDR3. Fields, in order: D gene, J gene, V gene, clone size, CDR3 DNA, CDR3 protein. A D gene is named only where the DNA matches it firmly. Clone size is not always given. Where it is, it says once, few, many or a class for expanded clones.

TRBD1 | TRBJ2-3 | TRBV29-1 | few | TGCAGCGCCGGAGGACAGGAAAGCACAGATACGCAGTATTTT | CSAGGQESTDTQYF
TRBD1 | TRBJ1-4 | TRBV7-9 | few | TGTGCCAGCAGCTCCCGGGACAGTAATGAAAAACTGTTTTTT | CASSSRDSNEKLFF
TRBD2 | TRBJ2-5 | TRBV6-5 | . | TGTGCCAGCACCCCGACTAGCGGGAACCAAGAGACCCAGTACTTC | CASTPTSGNQETQYF
. | TRBJ2-5 | TRBV19 | . | TGTGCCAGTAGTATTAGCGCGCAACAAGAGACCCAGTACTTC | CASSISAQQETQYF
. | TRBJ1-2 | TRBV11-2 | few | TGTGCCAGCAGCCCGATTAGATATGGCTACACCTTC | CASSPIRYGYTF
. | TRBJ1-2 | TRBV19 | . | TGTGCCAGTAAGCCAGGGAACTATGGCTACACCTTC | CASKPGNYGYTF
. | TRBJ2-7 | TRBV13 | few | TGTGCCAGCAGCCACAGGGTTCGCGACGAGCAGTACTTC | CASSHRVRDEQYF
TRBD1 | TRBJ2-7 | TRBV11-2 | . | TGTGCCAGCAGCTTACCTCAGGGGGCCCGCTACGAGCAGTACTTC | CASSLPQGARYEQYF
TRBD2 | TRBJ2-3 | TRBV6-6 | few | TGTGCCAGCACCCGACTAGCGGGAGGAAACACAGATACGCAGTATTTT | CASTRLAGGNTDTQYF
TRBD2 | TRBJ2-1 | TRBV5-4 | . | TGTGCCAGCGCTTCAACAAGCGGGAAGAATGAGCAGTTCTTC | CASASTSGKNEQFF
TRBD1 | TRBJ2-2 | TRBV5-1 | . | TGCGCCAGCAGCCCGGCGGGGACAGGGCCCGGGGAGCTGTTTTTT | CASSPAGTGPGELFF
TRBD1 | TRBJ1-1 | TRBV11-2 | . | TGTGCCAGCAACTCAATCACCGGGACAGCAAGTGGAGCTTTCTTT | CASNSITGTASGAFF
. | TRBJ2-3 | TRBV5-4 | . | TGTGCCAGCAGCTTCAAAAGCGGAAGCACAGATACGCAGTATTTT | CASSFKSGSTDTQYF
. | TRBJ1-4 | TRBV29-1 | few | TGCAGCGTTAGCTTTGGTACAACTAATGAAAAACTGTTTTTT | CSVSFGTTNEKLFF
TRBD1 | TRBJ1-5 | TRBV4-3 | . | TGCGCCAGCAGCCAAGATCGACCGAGGGGGCGCCTTTATCAGCCCCAGCATTTT | CASSQDRPRGRLYQPQHF
. | TRBJ2-5 | TRBV5-6 | few | TGTGCCAGCAGCTTGGCAGACTTTCAAGAGACCCAGTACTTC | CASSLADFQETQYF
TRBD1 | TRBJ2-1 | TRBV7-9 | few | TGTGCCAGCAGCCCTCCCGGGACAGGGAAGGGTGAGCAGTTCTTC | CASSPPGTGKGEQFF
TRBD2 | TRBJ2-5 | TRBV12-5 | few | TGTGCTAGTGGTCCGCGGGGGTCGTTCCGTTCGGGAGAGACCCAGTACTTC | CASGPRGSFRSGETQYF
TRBD1 | TRBJ2-7 | TRBV30 | few | TGTGCCTGGGACAGGGACTCCTACGAGCAGTACTTC | CAWDRDSYEQYF
TRBD1 | TRBJ2-7 | TRBV7-2 | . | TGTGCCAGCAGGCCGGGACAGCTCTCCTACGAGCAGTACTTC | CASRPGQLSYEQYF
TRBD2 | TRBJ2-7 | TRBV5-1 | few | TGCGCCAGCAGCTTTCTAGCGGGAGTAAGGAGGCCCTACGAGCAGTACTTC | CASSFLAGVRRPYEQYF
TRBD2 | TRBJ2-7 | TRBV25-1 | few | TGTGCCAGCAGTGTAACTAGCGGGATTACCTACGAGCAGTACTTC | CASSVTSGITYEQYF
TRBD1 | TRBJ1-2 | TRBV15 | few | TGTGCCACCAGCAGCCTCTCGACAGGGATCCATGGCTACACCTTC | CATSSLSTGIHGYTF
. | TRBJ1-2 | TRBV27 | . | TGTGCCACCACGTCGGGTAACTATGGCTACACCTTC | CATTSGNYGYTF
TRBD1 | TRBJ1-2 | TRBV4-1 | . | TGCGCCAGCAGCCAAGGGACAGGGGGCTATGGCTACACCTTC | CASSQGTGGYGYTF
. | TRBJ1-2 | TRBV29-1 | . | TGCAGCGTGGCGACAGGACCAAAAAACTATGGCTACACCTTC | CSVATGPKNYGYTF